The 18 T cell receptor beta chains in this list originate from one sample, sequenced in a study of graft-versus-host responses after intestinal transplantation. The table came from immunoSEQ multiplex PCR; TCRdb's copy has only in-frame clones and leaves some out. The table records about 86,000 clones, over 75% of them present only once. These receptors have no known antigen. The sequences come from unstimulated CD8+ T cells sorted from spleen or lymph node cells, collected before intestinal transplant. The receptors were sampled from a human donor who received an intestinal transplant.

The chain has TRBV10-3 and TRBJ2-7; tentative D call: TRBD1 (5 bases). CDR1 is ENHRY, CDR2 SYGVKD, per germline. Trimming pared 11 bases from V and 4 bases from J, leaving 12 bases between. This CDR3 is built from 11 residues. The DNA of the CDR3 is TGTGCCTCCAAAGGGGAATACGAGCAGTACTTC. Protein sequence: CASKGEYEQYF.

The CDR3 coding sequence is TGTGCCAGCTTAGCGGACCCCTCCTACAATGAGCAGTTCTTC. Its protein is CASLADPSYNEQFF. V gene TRBV6-6 combines with J gene TRBJ2-1; D is perhaps TRBD2 (6 bases). CDR1 and CDR2 from the germline V gene are MNHNY and SVGAGI (reference sequence). CDR3 length equals 14 residues. Trimming pared 8 bases from V and 0 bases from J, leaving 11 bases between.

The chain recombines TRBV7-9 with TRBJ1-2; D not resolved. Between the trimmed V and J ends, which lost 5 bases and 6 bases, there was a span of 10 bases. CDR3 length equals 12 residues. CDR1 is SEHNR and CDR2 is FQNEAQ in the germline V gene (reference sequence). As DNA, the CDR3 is TGTGCCAGCAGCCCGTCAGCGGATGGCTACACCTTC. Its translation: CASSPSADGYTF.

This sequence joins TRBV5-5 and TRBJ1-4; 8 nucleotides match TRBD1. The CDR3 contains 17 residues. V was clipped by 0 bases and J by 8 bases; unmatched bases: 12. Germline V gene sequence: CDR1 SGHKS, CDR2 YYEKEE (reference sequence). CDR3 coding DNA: TGTGCCAGCAGCTTGGTGGCTAAGGGACAGGCCAGGGAAAAACTGTTTTTT. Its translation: CASSLVAKGQAREKLFF.

CDR3 in amino acids: CASSYGGGGSYEQYF. CDR3 DNA: TGTGCCAGCAGCTACGGGGGTGGGGGGTCCTACGAGCAGTACTTC. The chain combines TRBV7-6 with TRBJ2-7; maybe TRBD2 (6 bases). The germline gives CDR1 SGHVS, CDR2 FNYEAQ. The CDR3 sequence is 15 residues long. Trimming left V 4 bases short and J 1 base short, with 14 bases between.

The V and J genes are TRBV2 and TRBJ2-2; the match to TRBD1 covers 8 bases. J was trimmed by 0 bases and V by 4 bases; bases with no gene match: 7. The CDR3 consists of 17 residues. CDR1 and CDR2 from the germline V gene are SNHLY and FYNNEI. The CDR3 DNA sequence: TGTGCCAGCAGTGTTCCGAGGACAGGGACGAACACCGGGGAGCTGTTTTTT. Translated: CASSVPRTGTNTGELFF.

The CDR3 DNA follows: TGTGCCAGCAGCGGGAGGCCTTACAGGGGTGAGCAGTTCTTC. Amino acid sequence: CASSGRPYRGEQFF. This rearrangement joins TRBV14 to TRBJ2-1; perhaps TRBD1 as D (7 bases). Germline assignment: CDR1 SGHDN and CDR2 FVKESK. Trimming removed 5 bases from V and 9 bases from J, with 17 bases in between. The CDR3 sequence is 14 residues long.

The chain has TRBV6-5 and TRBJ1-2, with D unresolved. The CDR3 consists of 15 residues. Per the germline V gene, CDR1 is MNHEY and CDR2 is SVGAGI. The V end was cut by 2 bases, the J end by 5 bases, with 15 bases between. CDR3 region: CASSYGQALRYGYTF. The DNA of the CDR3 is TGTGCCAGCAGTTACGGGCAGGCCCTAAGATATGGCTACACCTTC.

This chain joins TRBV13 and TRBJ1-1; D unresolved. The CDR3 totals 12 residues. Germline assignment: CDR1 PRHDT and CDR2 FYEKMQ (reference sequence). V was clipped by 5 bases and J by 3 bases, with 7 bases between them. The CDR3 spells CASSLGDTEAFF. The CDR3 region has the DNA TGTGCCAGCAGCCTCGGGGACACTGAAGCTTTCTTT.

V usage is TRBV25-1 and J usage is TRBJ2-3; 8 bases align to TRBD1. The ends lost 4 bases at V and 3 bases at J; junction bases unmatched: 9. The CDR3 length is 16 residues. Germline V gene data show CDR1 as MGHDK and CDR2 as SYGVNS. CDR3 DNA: TGTGCCAGCAGTGCACAGGGGGGACCTAGTACAGATACGCAGTATTTT. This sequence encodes CASSAQGGPSTDTQYF. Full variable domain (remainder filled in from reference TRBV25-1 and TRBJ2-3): EADIYQTPRYLVIGTGKKITLECSQTMGHDKMYWYQQDPGMELHLIHYSYGVNSTEKGDLSSESTVSRIRTEHFPLTLESARPSHTSQYLCASSAQGGPSTDTQYFGPGTRLTVL.

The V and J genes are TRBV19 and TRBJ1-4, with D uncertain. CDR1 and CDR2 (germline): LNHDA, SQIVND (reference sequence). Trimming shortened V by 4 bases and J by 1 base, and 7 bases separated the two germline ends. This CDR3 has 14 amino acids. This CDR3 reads CASSNRLTNEKLFF. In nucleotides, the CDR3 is TGTGCCAGTAGTAACAGATTAACTAATGAAAAACTGTTTTTT.

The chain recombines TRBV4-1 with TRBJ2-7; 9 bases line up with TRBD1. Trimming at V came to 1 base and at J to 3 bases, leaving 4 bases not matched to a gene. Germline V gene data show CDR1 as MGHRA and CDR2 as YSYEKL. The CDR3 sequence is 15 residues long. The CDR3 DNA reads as TGCGCCAGCAGCCAAGTGACAGGGGGAGACTACGAGCAGTACTTC. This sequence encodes CASSQVTGGDYEQYF.

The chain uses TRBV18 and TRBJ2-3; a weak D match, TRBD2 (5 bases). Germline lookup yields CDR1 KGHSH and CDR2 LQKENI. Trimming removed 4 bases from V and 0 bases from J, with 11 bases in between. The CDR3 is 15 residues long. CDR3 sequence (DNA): TGTGCCAGCTCACTCGCGGGCCCTAGCACAGATACGCAGTATTTT. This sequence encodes CASSLAGPSTDTQYF.

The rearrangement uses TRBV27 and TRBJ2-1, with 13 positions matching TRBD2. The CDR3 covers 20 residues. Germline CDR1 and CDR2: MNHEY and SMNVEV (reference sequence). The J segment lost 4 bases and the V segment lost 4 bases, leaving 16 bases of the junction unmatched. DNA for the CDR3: TGTGCCAGCAGTTCGGGGAAGAGGGCCGGGACTAGCGGGGTTTACAATGAGCAGTTCTTC. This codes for CASSSGKRAGTSGVYNEQFF.

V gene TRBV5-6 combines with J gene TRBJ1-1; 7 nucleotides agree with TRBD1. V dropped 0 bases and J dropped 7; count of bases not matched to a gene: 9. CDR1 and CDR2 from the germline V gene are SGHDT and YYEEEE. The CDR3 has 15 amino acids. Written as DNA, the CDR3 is TGTGCCAGCAGCTTGGGGAAGACAGGGCTGGGTGAAGCTTTCTTT. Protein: CASSLGKTGLGEAFF.

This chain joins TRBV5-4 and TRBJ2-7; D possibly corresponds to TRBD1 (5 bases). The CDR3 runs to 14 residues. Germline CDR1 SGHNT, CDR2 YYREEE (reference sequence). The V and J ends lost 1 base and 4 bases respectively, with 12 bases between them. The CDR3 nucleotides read TGTGCCAGCAGCTTGTCAGGCAGGGAATACGAGCAGTACTTC. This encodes CASSLSGREYEQYF. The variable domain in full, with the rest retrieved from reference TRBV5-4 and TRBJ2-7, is ETGVTQSPTHLIKTRGQQVTLRCSSQSGHNTVSWYQQALGQGPQFIFQYYREEENGRGNFPPRFSGLQFPNYSSELNVNALELDDSALYLCASSLSGREYEQYFGPGTRLTVT.

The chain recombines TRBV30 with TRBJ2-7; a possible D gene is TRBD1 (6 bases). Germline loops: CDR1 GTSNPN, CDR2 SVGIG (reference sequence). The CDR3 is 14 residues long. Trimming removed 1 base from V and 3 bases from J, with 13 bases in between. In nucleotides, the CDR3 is TGTGCCTGGAGTGGACAGAGGGACATCTACGAGCAGTACTTC. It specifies CAWSGQRDIYEQYF. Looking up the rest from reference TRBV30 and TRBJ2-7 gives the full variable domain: SQTIHQWPATLVQPVGSPLSLECTVEGTSNPNLYWYRQAAGRGLQLLFYSVGIGQISSEVPQNLSASRPQDRQFILSSKKLLLSDSGFYLCAWSGQRDIYEQYFGPGTRLTVT.

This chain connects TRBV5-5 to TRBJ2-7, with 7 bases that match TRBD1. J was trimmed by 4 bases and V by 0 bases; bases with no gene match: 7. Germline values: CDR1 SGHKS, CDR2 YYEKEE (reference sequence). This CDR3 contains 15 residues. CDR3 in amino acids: CASSLAGQARYEQYF. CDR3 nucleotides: TGTGCCAGCAGCTTGGCAGGACAGGCTCGTTACGAGCAGTACTTC. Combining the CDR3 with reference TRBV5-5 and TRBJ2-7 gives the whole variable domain DAGVTQSPTHLIKTRGQQVTLRCSPISGHKSVSWYQQVLGQGPQFIFQYYEKEERGRGNFPDRFSARQFPNYSSELNVNALLLGDSALYLCASSLAGQARYEQYFGPGTRLTVT.